This record covers a single T cell receptor (beta chain). Its target is unknown. Deletions cut 5 bases from V and 4 bases from J, with 8 bases between. The CDR3 is made up of 13 amino acids. Germline V gene sequence: CDR1 LNHNV, CDR2 YYDKDF (reference sequence). TCRdb's copy holds only in-frame clones and misses some; the assay was immunoSEQ multiplex PCR. The sample holds 30,000 to 35,000 clones, 80% to 95% seen once. These data belong to a study of neoadjuvant nivolumab and ipilimumab in lung cancer. Background on the study: The combination arm added day-1 ipilimumab 1 mg/kg to nivolumab 3 mg/kg on days 1, 15, 29.

Study-wide results and limits: Higher pretherapy blood TCR richness went with higher resected-tumor richness. TCR richness and clonality were higher in tumors than adjacent uninvolved lung. Only two of four nivolumab-treated tumors gained richness and clonality by surgery.

The sequencing here drew on peripheral blood, taken after neoadjuvant nivolumab, alone or with ipilimumab, at or shortly before surgery. This chain connects TRBV15 to TRBJ2-2; D call uncertain. The TCR sequence derives from an adult with non-small cell lung cancer. Here the CDR3 DNA reads TGTGCCACCAGCCTTGTGCGCACCGGGGAGCTGTTTTTT. Residues: CATSLVRTGELFF.